This paragraph reports one TCR beta chain. CDR3 length equals 13 residues. CDR1 is MNHEY and CDR2 is SVGAGI in the germline V gene. Trimming stripped 6 bases from V and 4 bases from J, with 13 bases between. The data stem from a study of shared clonotypes between healthy human individuals. Naive CD8 isolation took CD45RO-negative cells positively selected for CCR7 and excluded terminally differentiated effector memory CD45RA+ cells. Generated by immunoSEQ multiplex PCR, the TCRdb table keeps only in-frame clones and is missing some. Here the sample spans approximately 650,000 clones, roughly 95% being singletons.

The clonotype originates from a woman aged 25 to 45 in good health. The chain employs TRBV6-5 and TRBJ2-7; weak D call: TRBD1 (6 bases). Sequenced material: naive CD8+ T cells sorted from blood. The CDR3, as DNA: TGTGCCAGCAGAAATGGACAGAATTACGAGCAGTACTTC. Protein: CASRNGQNYEQYF.